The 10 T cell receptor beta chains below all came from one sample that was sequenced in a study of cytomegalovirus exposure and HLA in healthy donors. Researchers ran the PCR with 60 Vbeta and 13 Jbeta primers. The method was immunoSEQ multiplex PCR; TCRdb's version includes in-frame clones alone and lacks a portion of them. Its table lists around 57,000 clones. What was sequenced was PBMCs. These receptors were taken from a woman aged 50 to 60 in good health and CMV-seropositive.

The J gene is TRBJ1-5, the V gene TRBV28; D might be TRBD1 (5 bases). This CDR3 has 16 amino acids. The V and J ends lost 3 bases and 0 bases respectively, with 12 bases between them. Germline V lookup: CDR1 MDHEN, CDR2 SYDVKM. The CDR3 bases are TGTGCCAGCAGTTTCCCAGGGCGAAATAGCAATCAGCCCCAGCATTTT. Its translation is CASSFPGRNSNQPQHF.

The CDR3 here is CASSYCGGACEQYF. The DNA of the CDR3 is TGTGCCAGCAGTTACTGCGGGGGGGCTTGTGAGCAGTACTTC. This sequence joins TRBV6-7 and TRBJ2-7; 9 nucleotides agree with TRBD2. TRBV6-7 is classed as an ORF, of uncertain function. The CDR3 extends over 14 amino acids. Trimming at V came to 1 base and at J to 7 bases, leaving 5 bases not matched to a gene.

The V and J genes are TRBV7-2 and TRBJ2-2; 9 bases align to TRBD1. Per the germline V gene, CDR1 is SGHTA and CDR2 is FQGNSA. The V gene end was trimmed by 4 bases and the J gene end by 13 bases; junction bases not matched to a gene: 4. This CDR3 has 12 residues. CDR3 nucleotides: TGTGCCAGCAGCTCCGGGACAGGGACGCTGTTTTTT. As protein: CASSSGTGTLFF.

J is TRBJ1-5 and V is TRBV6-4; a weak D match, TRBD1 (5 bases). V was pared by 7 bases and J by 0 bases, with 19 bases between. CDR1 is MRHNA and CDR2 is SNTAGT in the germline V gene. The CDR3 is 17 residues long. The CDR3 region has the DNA TGTGCCAGCAAAACGCAAGCCGGGGGGTATAGCAATCAGCCCCAGCATTTT. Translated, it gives CASKTQAGGYSNQPQHF.

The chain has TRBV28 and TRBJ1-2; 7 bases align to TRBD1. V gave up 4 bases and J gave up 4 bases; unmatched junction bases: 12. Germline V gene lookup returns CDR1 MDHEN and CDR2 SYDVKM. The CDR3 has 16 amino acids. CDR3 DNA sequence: TGTGCCAGCAGTTCAGGACAGGAGGTCGAGGTCTATGGCTACACCTTC. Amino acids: CASSSGQEVEVYGYTF.

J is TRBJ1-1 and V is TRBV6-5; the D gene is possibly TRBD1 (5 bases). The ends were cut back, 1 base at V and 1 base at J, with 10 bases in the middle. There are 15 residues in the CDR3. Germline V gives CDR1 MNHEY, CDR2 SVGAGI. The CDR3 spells CASSYYRRGNTEAFF. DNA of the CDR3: TGTGCCAGCAGTTACTACCGGAGGGGGAACACTGAAGCTTTCTTT.

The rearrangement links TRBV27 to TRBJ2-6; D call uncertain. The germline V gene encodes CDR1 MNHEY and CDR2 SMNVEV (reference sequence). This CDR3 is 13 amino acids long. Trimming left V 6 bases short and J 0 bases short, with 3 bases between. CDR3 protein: CASSLSGANVLTF. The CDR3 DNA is TGTGCCAGCAGCCTCTCTGGGGCCAACGTCCTGACTTTC.

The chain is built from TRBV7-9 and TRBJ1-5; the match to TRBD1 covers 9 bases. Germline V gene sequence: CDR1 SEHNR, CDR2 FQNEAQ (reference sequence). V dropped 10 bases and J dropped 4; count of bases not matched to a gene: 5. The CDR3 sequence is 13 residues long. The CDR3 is CAIQGQGNQPQHF. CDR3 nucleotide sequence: TGTGCCATCCAGGGACAGGGTAATCAGCCCCAGCATTTT.

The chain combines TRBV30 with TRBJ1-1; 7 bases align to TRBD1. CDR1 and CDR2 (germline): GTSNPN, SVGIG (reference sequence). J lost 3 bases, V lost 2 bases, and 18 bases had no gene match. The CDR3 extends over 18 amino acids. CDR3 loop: CAWSRGASIGQVDTEAFF. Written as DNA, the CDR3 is TGTGCCTGGAGTCGCGGGGCCTCTATAGGACAGGTAGACACTGAAGCTTTCTTT.

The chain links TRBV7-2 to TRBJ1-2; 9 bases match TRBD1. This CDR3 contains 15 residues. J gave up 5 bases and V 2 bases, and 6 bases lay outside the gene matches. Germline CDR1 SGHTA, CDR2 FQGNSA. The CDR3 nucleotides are TGTGCCAGCAGCTTAACGACAGGGGGAGGATATGGCTACACCTTC. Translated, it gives CASSLTTGGGYGYTF.